These 21 T cell receptor beta chains originate from one sample sequenced in a study of radiotherapy plus CTLA-4 blockade in lung cancer. Method: immunoSEQ multiplex PCR; TCRdb's copy keeps in-frame clones and lacks some. The table lists 65,000 to 95,000 clones, around nine tenths of them singletons, with over 35% in the top ten. Sequencing was performed on peripheral blood, taken from a patient treated with radiotherapy plus ipilimumab. These receptors originate from a human donor with non-small cell lung cancer that progressed on radiotherapy plus ipilimumab.

The chain joins TRBV27 to TRBJ1-1, with TRBD1 identical over 7 bases. Trimming at V came to 5 bases and at J to 4 bases, leaving 13 bases not matched to a gene. CDR1 is MNHEY, CDR2 SMNVEV, per germline (reference sequence). The length of the CDR3 is 16 residues. DNA for the CDR3: TGTGCCAGCAGTCACCAGACAGGGCATCCAGGCACTGAAGCTTTCTTT. Translated, it gives CASSHQTGHPGTEAFF.

The chain links TRBV4-2 to TRBJ2-5; 10 bases align to TRBD2. Germline V gives CDR1 LGHNA, CDR2 YNFKEQ. V lost 1 base to trimming and J lost 2 bases; unmatched junction nucleotides: 1. The CDR3 is 15 amino acids. CDR3 region: CASSQGTSGQETQYF. The CDR3 DNA follows: TGTGCCAGCAGCCAAGGGACTAGCGGACAAGAGACCCAGTACTTC.

The chain uses TRBV30 and TRBJ2-3; 10 bases fit TRBD2. Per the germline V gene, CDR1 is GTSNPN and CDR2 is SVGIG (reference sequence). V shed 6 bases and J 2 bases; nucleotides not matched to a gene: 5. CDR3 length equals 14 residues. The CDR3 region has the DNA TGTGCCTGTACCCTAGCGGGAGCCACAGATACGCAGTATTTT. This codes for CACTLAGATDTQYF.

The V gene is TRBV5-4, the J gene TRBJ2-5; TRBD1 aligns across 9 bases. CDR1 is SGHNT and CDR2 is YYREEE in the germline V gene (reference sequence). With V trimmed by 4 bases and J by 6 bases, 4 bases remained unmatched. This CDR3 comprises 13 residues. This chain's CDR3 is CASSGTGKKTQYF. Here the CDR3 DNA reads TGTGCCAGCAGCGGGACAGGGAAGAAGACCCAGTACTTC.

V usage is TRBV19 and J usage is TRBJ2-7; 7 bases line up with TRBD2. The V gene's germline CDR1 is LNHDA and CDR2 SQIVND (reference sequence). This CDR3 comprises 14 residues. The ends lost 2 bases at V and 1 base at J; junction bases unmatched: 2. CDR3 DNA sequence: TGTGCCAGTAGTATACTAGCGGAGTCCTACGAGCAGTACTTC. It translates to CASSILAESYEQYF.

This rearrangement joins TRBV30 to TRBJ1-6; D is uncertain. CDR1 and CDR2 from the germline V gene are GTSNPN and SVGIG (reference sequence). This CDR3 contains 17 residues. V gave up 0 bases and J gave up 8 bases, with 20 bases separating them. The CDR3 here is CAWSVHSRALPHSPLHF. The CDR3 DNA reads as TGTGCCTGGAGTGTACACAGTCGGGCCCTTCCTCATTCACCCCTCCACTTT.

The chain recombines TRBV7-5 with TRBJ2-1; TRBD2 is the table's D call, not checked against the DNA. TRBV7-5 has pseudogene status. The CDR3 spans 15 residues. DNA for the CDR3: TGTGCCAGCAGCCCGGGTAGCGGGAGCGGCGGTGAGCAGTTCTTC. This translates into CASSPGSGSGGEQFF.

By its share, this clone is medium-sized. The gene calls are TRBV7-9 and TRBJ2-7; TRBD2 matches at 9 bases. CDR1 and CDR2 from the germline V gene are SEHNR and FQNEAQ (reference sequence). The CDR3 covers 15 residues. The trim removed 5 bases at V and 0 bases at J, leaving 5 bases unmatched. The CDR3 sequence is CASSTISGSSYEQYF. CDR3 coding DNA: TGTGCCAGCAGCACGATTAGCGGGAGCTCCTACGAGCAGTACTTC.

This clone was counted a single time. V is TRBV10-3 and J is TRBJ1-3; 8 nucleotides line up with TRBD1. The ends lost 5 bases at V and 1 base at J; junction bases unmatched: 7. The CDR3 runs 16 residues. Germline values: CDR1 ENHRY, CDR2 SYGVKD. CDR3 nucleotides: TGTGCCATCAGTCTCCGGGACAGGTTTTCTGGAAACACCATATATTTT. This translates into CAISLRDRFSGNTIYF.

The genes are TRBV11-2 and TRBJ2-1; a weak D match, TRBD2 (7 bases). The germline V gene encodes CDR1 SGHAT and CDR2 FQNNGV. V was shortened by 2 bases and J by 6 bases, with 23 bases between the two germline ends. The CDR3 spans 18 residues. For the CDR3, the DNA is TGTGCCAGCAGCTTATTTAGGTTGGGGGGGCGCTACGCCAATGAGCAGTTCTTC. Its translation is CASSLFRLGGRYANEQFF.

This clone has only a few counts. This sequence joins TRBV2 and TRBJ1-1; possibly TRBD1 for D (5 bases). The germline V and J ends were trimmed by 6 bases and 7 bases, with 24 bases remaining between them. The germline CDR1 and CDR2 sequences are SNHLY and FYNNEI. This CDR3 is 16 amino acids long. The CDR3 DNA sequence: TGTGCCAGCAGAGCGTTAAGTGGTCTTCGGGGGAATGAAGCTTTCTTT. Protein: CASRALSGLRGNEAFF.

V and J are TRBV5-1 and TRBJ2-1, with TRBD2 matching 15 bases. CDR1 is SGHRS, CDR2 YFSETQ, per germline. The ends lost 0 bases at V and 5 bases at J; junction bases unmatched: 6. The CDR3 totals 18 residues. The CDR3 DNA follows: TGCGCCAGCAGCTTGGAGGGACTAGCGGGAGGACCTAACAATGAGCAGTTCTTC. It is translated as CASSLEGLAGGPNNEQFF.

The chain uses TRBV10-3 and TRBJ1-2; 7 nucleotides match TRBD1. The CDR3 is 15 amino acids. Germline V gene lookup returns CDR1 ENHRY and CDR2 SYGVKD. The V gene end was trimmed by 2 bases and the J gene end by 8 bases; junction bases not matched to a gene: 11. This CDR3 is CAISEPQGQGFGYTF. The CDR3 DNA sequence: TGTGCCATCAGTGAGCCACAGGGGCAGGGTTTCGGCTACACCTTC.

This clone was seen once. CDR3 in amino acids: CASSLGTVTEQYF. The CDR3 DNA follows: TGTGCCAGCAGCTTAGGGACAGTCACCGAGCAGTACTTC. The rearrangement uses TRBV11-3 and TRBJ2-7; D might be TRBD1 (6 bases). Germline values: CDR1 SGHNT, CDR2 YENEEA. Trimming removed 1 base from V and 6 bases from J, with 10 bases in between. CDR3 length: 13 residues.

This clone was seen only a few times. The J gene is TRBJ2-2, the V gene TRBV5-1; possible D gene TRBD1, 6 bases. Trimming cost V 3 bases and J 1 base, with 7 bases left between them. The CDR3 consists of 14 residues. Germline assignment: CDR1 SGHRS and CDR2 YFSETQ. CDR3 nucleotides: TGCGCCAGCAGCTGGACAGAGAACACCGGGGAGCTGTTTTTT. Translation gives CASSWTENTGELFF.

This sequence joins TRBV6-4 and TRBJ2-2, with D tentatively TRBD2 (6 bases). The CDR3 sequence is 13 residues long. Between the trimmed V and J ends, which lost 5 bases and 3 bases, there was a span of 7 bases. Germline CDR1 MRHNA, CDR2 SNTAGT. Here the CDR3 reads CASSPGDTGELFF. As DNA, the CDR3 is TGTGCCAGCAGTCCGGGAGACACCGGGGAGCTGTTTTTT.

Here the CDR3 reads CASSYGGQGPLGYTF. In DNA form, the CDR3 reads TGTGCCAGCAGTTACGGGGGACAGGGCCCTCTTGGCTACACCTTC. The chain recombines TRBV6-5 with TRBJ1-2; 9 bases line up with TRBD1. Trimming took 2 bases from V and 7 from J; bases not matched to a gene: 8. CDR1 and CDR2 from the germline V gene are MNHEY and SVGAGI. CDR3 length equals 15 residues.

The V call is TRBV28, the J call TRBJ2-4, with D uncertain. The CDR3 is 11 amino acids. Germline CDR1 is MDHEN and CDR2 is SYDVKM. V shed 7 bases and J shed 6 bases, with 7 bases lying between them. The CDR3 here is CASTGVNIQYF. The CDR3 nucleotides are TGTGCCAGCACTGGGGTAAACATTCAGTACTTC. Drawing the rest from reference TRBV28 and TRBJ2-4, the complete variable domain is DVKVTQSSRYLVKRTGEKVFLECVQDMDHENMFWYRQDPGLGLRLIYFSYDVKMKEKGDIPEGYSVSREKKERFSLILESASTNQTSMYLCASTGVNIQYFGAGTRLSVL.

The table lists this clone with a count of one. J is TRBJ2-6 and V is TRBV30; unclear D gene. Germline V gene lookup returns CDR1 GTSNPN and CDR2 SVGIG (reference sequence). The CDR3 covers 13 residues. V was shortened by 5 bases and J by 0 bases, with 5 bases between the two germline ends. The CDR3 DNA reads as TGTGCCTGGGAAGACTCTGGGGCCAACGTCCTGACTTTC. Amino acids: CAWEDSGANVLTF.

The chain is built from TRBV2 and TRBJ2-7, with D hard to call. Trimming removed 6 bases from V and 4 bases from J, with 10 bases in between. The germline gives CDR1 SNHLY, CDR2 FYNNEI. This CDR3 has 12 amino acids. CDR3 protein: CASRAMEYEQYF. The CDR3 nucleotides read TGTGCCAGCAGGGCAATGGAATACGAGCAGTACTTC.

V gene TRBV25-1 combines with J gene TRBJ2-3; TRBD2 matches at 9 bases. Germline CDR1 is MGHDK and CDR2 is SYGVNS. The V gene end was trimmed by 8 bases and the J gene end by 6 bases; junction bases not matched to a gene: 9. The CDR3 extends over 14 amino acids. The CDR3 nucleotides are TGTGCCAGCTTGGCGGCGGGAGGGCCGGATACGCAGTATTTT. This translates into CASLAAGGPDTQYF.